This TCR beta chain was observed in a study of low-dose radiotherapy and immunotherapy resistance in tumors. Across the whole study: Per fraction, Cohort 1 was given 0.5 Gy every 2 weeks, for a total of 6.5 Gy. Intravenous ipilimumab 1 mg/kg every six weeks was given with nivolumab 240 mg every two weeks. Every two weeks, cyclophosphamide 200 mg/m2 was infused one day before radiation plus immunotherapy.

Time point defined: after trial treatment. The treatment here: LDRT plus nivolumab, ipilimumab, low-dose cyclophosphamide and aspirin (RACIN trial). Administered to the donors were nivolumab, ipilimumab, aspirin, low-dose cyclophosphamide and low-dose radiotherapy. The CDR3 extends over 13 amino acids. V lost 2 bases, J lost 3 bases, and 8 bases lay in between. CDR1 is SGHDT, CDR2 YYEEEE, per germline. Ten or more counts support this clonotype. Priming of first-strand cDNA relied on TRAV- and TRBV-specific primers (covering alpha and beta chains). TCR amplification ran 20 PCR cycles using constant-region and V-primer adapter primers. MiXCR was run by TCRdb on the reads, yielding one entry per CDR3 protein. This repertoire shows some 38,000 distinct CDR3 sequences, more than 20% found once; its top ten account for under 9.5%.

Sequences were derived from PBMCs, sampled after low-dose radiotherapy plus immunotherapy. The chain is built from TRBV5-6 and TRBJ1-1; D unclear. The clonotype originates from a female donor with ovarian cancer. This chain's CDR3 is CASSFQADTEAFF. DNA for the CDR3: TGTGCCAGCAGCTTTCAGGCGGACACTGAAGCTTTCTTT.